Shown below are 17 T cell receptor beta chains from a single sample sequenced in a study of blood T cell repertoires in COVID-19. The repertoire was sequenced with immunoSEQ multiplex PCR; TCRdb's copy has only in-frame clones and lacks some. The data hold roughly 200,000 clones, with approximately 90% observed a single time. The sequencing sample was made of PBMCs or T cells enriched from blood (not recorded which). These receptors all come from a man between 18 and 29 years old with acute COVID-19.

The rearrangement joins TRBV12-5 to TRBJ2-2; TRBD2 is a possible D gene (6 bases). V was pared by 6 bases and J by 4 bases, with 12 bases between. Germline assignment: CDR1 LGHNT and CDR2 FRNRAP. This CDR3 comprises 14 residues. CDR3 DNA sequence: TGTGCTAGTGGCACTGGGGGGACCACCGGGGAGCTGTTTTTT. It yields the protein CASGTGGTTGELFF. Combining the CDR3 with reference TRBV12-5 and TRBJ2-2 gives the whole variable domain DARVTQTPRHKVTEMGQEVTMRCQPILGHNTVFWYRQTMMQGLELLAYFRNRAPLDDSGMPKDRFSAEMPDATLATLKIQPSEPRDSAVYFCASGTGGTTGELFFGEGSRLTVL.

The V and J genes are TRBV19 and TRBJ1-3; D is possibly TRBD1 (5 bases). The CDR3 totals 13 residues. The V end lost 4 bases, the J end lost 2 bases, and 6 bases lay between the germline ends. CDR1 LNHDA and CDR2 SQIVND come from the germline V gene (reference sequence). DNA of the CDR3: TGTGCCAGTAGTAAAGGGGCTGGAAACACCATATATTTT. This codes for CASSKGAGNTIYF.

The table lists this clone with a count of one. This rearrangement joins TRBV4-1 to TRBJ1-5; 9 nucleotides line up with TRBD1. This CDR3 has 18 amino acids. The J segment lost 2 bases and the V segment lost 3 bases, leaving 11 bases of the junction unmatched. Germline V CDR1 and CDR2: MGHRA, YSYEKL. Written as DNA, the CDR3 is TGCGCCAGCAGCCATTTTCCCCAGACAGGGGGAGGCAATCAGCCCCAGCATTTT. This codes for CASSHFPQTGGGNQPQHF.

The chain links TRBV7-2 to TRBJ2-2; the match to TRBD1 covers 12 bases. The CDR3 loop spans 15 amino acids. The V gene end was trimmed by 5 bases and the J gene end by 7 bases; junction bases not matched to a gene: 5. Germline V gene lookup returns CDR1 SGHTA and CDR2 FQGNSA. The CDR3 DNA reads TGTGCCAGCAGCCCGGGACAGGGGGCGGTCGGGGAGCTGTTTTTT. Its protein product is CASSPGQGAVGELFF.

The chain couples TRBV30 to TRBJ1-5; a weak D match, TRBD1 (5 bases). Germline V gene sequence: CDR1 GTSNPN, CDR2 SVGIG (reference sequence). The CDR3 extends over 14 amino acids. V gave up 4 bases and J gave up 4 bases, with 14 bases separating them. The CDR3 sequence: CAWNLGTPNQPQHF. In DNA, the CDR3 is TGTGCCTGGAACCTCGGGACTCCAAATCAGCCCCAGCATTTT.

This rearrangement joins TRBV12-5 to TRBJ2-3; tentative D call: TRBD2 (5 bases). This CDR3 spans 12 amino acids. V was cut by 10 bases and J by 2 bases, with 10 bases left in between. Germline CDR1 is LGHNT and CDR2 is FRNRAP. The CDR3 region has the DNA TGTGCTACAGAGGGCCACACAGATACGCAGTATTTT. Its translation is CATEGHTDTQYF.

CDR3: CASSLWTSGSRSPGELFF. CDR3 DNA sequence: TGTGCCAGCAGTTTATGGACTAGCGGGAGTCGTAGTCCCGGGGAGCTGTTTTTT. The chain carries TRBV28 and TRBJ2-2, with 12 bases aligning to TRBD2. The length of the CDR3 is 18 residues. The V gene end was trimmed by 0 bases and the J gene end by 6 bases; junction bases not matched to a gene: 8. CDR1 is MDHEN and CDR2 is SYDVKM in the germline V gene.

This clone turned up a few times. The J gene is TRBJ2-2, the V gene TRBV4-2; maybe TRBD2 (6 bases). V gave up 1 base and J gave up 3 bases, with 6 bases separating them. The CDR3 is 14 amino acids. Per germline, CDR1 LGHNA and CDR2 YNFKEQ. CDR3 loop: CASSQGGDTGELFF. The CDR3, as DNA: TGTGCCAGCAGCCAAGGGGGGGACACCGGGGAGCTGTTTTTT.

The chain combines TRBV3-1 (or the pseudogene TRBV3-2) with TRBJ2-3; 9 bases align to TRBD2. The V and J ends lost 2 bases and 6 bases, in that order; junction bases with no gene match: 9. The CDR3 loop spans 16 amino acids. CDR1 and CDR2 (germline): LGHDT, YNNKEL (reference sequence). The CDR3 reads CASSQIGGRAVDTQYF. CDR3 in DNA: TGTGCCAGCAGCCAAATTGGCGGGAGGGCCGTGGATACGCAGTATTTT.

This clone has more than one count but fewer than ten. The chain is built from TRBV28 and TRBJ1-4; the match to TRBD1 covers 11 bases. The CDR3 loop spans 13 amino acids. V shed 9 bases, J shed 5 bases, and the junction held 2 bases outside the gene matches. Germline CDR1 is MDHEN and CDR2 is SYDVKM. CDR3 nucleotides: TGTGCCAGTTGGACAGGGGGCAATGAAAAACTGTTTTTT. It is translated as CASWTGGNEKLFF.

A word on this clone: Distinct nucleotide sequences in the sample also encode this CDR3. The chain links TRBV28 to TRBJ1-4; a possible D gene is TRBD1 (6 bases). CDR1 and CDR2 (germline): MDHEN, SYDVKM. The CDR3 has 14 residues. V was cut by 2 bases and J by 7 bases, with 11 bases left in between. The CDR3 DNA is TGTGCCAGCAGTTTACGCGGGGGCGGTGAAAAACTGTTTTTT. This translates into CASSLRGGGEKLFF. The variable domain in full, with the rest retrieved from reference TRBV28 and TRBJ1-4, is DVKVTQSSRYLVKRTGEKVFLECVQDMDHENMFWYRQDPGLGLRLIYFSYDVKMKEKGDIPEGYSVSREKKERFSLILESASTNQTSMYLCASSLRGGGEKLFFGSGTQLSVL.

This sequence joins TRBV29-1 and TRBJ1-2, with 7 positions matching TRBD1. Germline CDR1 SQVTM, CDR2 ANQGSEA. Unmatched junction bases numbered 9, after V lost 5 bases and J lost 3 bases. This CDR3 contains 14 residues. This chain's CDR3 is CSVPTEGADYGYTF. Here the CDR3 DNA reads TGCAGCGTTCCTACGGAGGGGGCAGACTATGGCTACACCTTC.

This clone was observed a handful of times. This rearrangement joins TRBV19 to TRBJ1-6, with D perhaps TRBD1 (6 bases). The germline V and J ends were trimmed by 6 bases and 7 bases, with 16 bases remaining between them. The CDR3 is made up of 15 amino acids. From germline, CDR1 is LNHDA and CDR2 SQIVND (reference sequence). CDR3 bases: TGTGCCAGTAGATCACCCAGGACAGTGAATTCACCCCTCCACTTT. Its protein product is CASRSPRTVNSPLHF.

This chain links TRBV19 with TRBJ1-1, with a possible D match to TRBD1 (5 bases). The V gene's germline CDR1 is LNHDA and CDR2 SQIVND (reference sequence). Trimming left V 5 bases short and J 3 bases short, with 13 bases between. The CDR3 consists of 14 residues. CDR3 amino acids: CASSFPGLDTEAFF. CDR3 nucleotides: TGTGCCAGTAGTTTCCCAGGGTTGGACACTGAAGCTTTCTTT.

The rearrangement joins TRBV4-3 to TRBJ2-2, with D unclear. Trimming removed 1 base at V and 4 bases at J, with 4 bases between. The germline CDR1 and CDR2 sequences are LGHNA and YSLEER. The CDR3 contains 13 residues. In DNA form, the CDR3 reads TGCGCCAGCAGCCAAGCGGGCACCGGGGAGCTGTTTTTT. This gives the protein CASSQAGTGELFF.

Worth noting for this clone: Other DNA sequences in the sample encode the same CDR3. The chain joins TRBV28 to TRBJ2-3; 12 positions agree with TRBD2. CDR1 and CDR2 from the germline V gene are MDHEN and SYDVKM. The CDR3 runs to 15 residues. V lost 8 bases, J lost 3 bases, and 6 bases stayed unmatched. For the CDR3, the DNA is TGTGCCAGCCGGGGGCTAGCGGGAGGGACAGATACGCAGTATTTT. Translation: CASRGLAGGTDTQYF.

The CDR3 region has the DNA TGTGCCAGCAGCTCCCTCGACAGGGGGCCTAGCTCCTACAATGAGCAGTTCTTC. It is translated as CASSSLDRGPSSYNEQFF. V and J are TRBV9 and TRBJ2-1; 10 positions match TRBD1. With V trimmed by 4 bases and J by 0 bases, 10 bases remained unmatched. Germline values: CDR1 SGDLS, CDR2 YYNGEE. This CDR3 is 18 amino acids long.